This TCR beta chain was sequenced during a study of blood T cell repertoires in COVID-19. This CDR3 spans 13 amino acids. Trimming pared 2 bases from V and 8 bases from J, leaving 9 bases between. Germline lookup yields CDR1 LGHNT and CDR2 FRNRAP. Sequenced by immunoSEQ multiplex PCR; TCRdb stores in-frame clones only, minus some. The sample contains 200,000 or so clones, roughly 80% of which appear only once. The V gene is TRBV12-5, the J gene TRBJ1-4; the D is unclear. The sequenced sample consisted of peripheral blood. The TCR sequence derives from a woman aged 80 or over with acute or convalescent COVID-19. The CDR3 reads CASGLLVGEKLFF. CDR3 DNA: TGTGCTAGTGGTTTGCTGGTCGGGGAAAAACTGTTTTTT.